This T cell receptor beta chain stems from a study of T cells in Graves' hyperthyroidism and ophthalmopathy. Across the whole study: Specimen type is peripheral blood, collected at initial diagnosis prior to any treatment. The study, taken as a whole, reports: Most thyroid clonotypes with frequency above 0.001 were detected in blood.

Many counts were recorded for this clonotype. Its antigen is not known. CDR1 and CDR2 (germline): KGHSH, LQKENI. The CDR3 runs to 14 residues. Trimming removed 3 bases from V and 13 bases from J; junction bases left unmatched: 12. Amplification of TCR beta CDR3 regions used RNA as the template. The primer set for the first-round RT-PCR of the TCR CDR3 was HTBI. TCRdb reprocessed the multiplex PCR reads with MiXCR, giving one entry per CDR3 protein. The sample carries about 640,000 distinct CDR3 sequences, around 21% recorded once. Together with thyroid ultrasound, orbital computed tomography, serum thyroxine and TRAb, clinical symptoms were used for diagnoses. The PBMCs had their origin in 10 ml of fresh peripheral blood.

This sequence joins TRBV18 and TRBJ1-1; 9 bases map to TRBD1. Sequenced material: blood. The source is a man aged 25-40 years with Graves' ophthalmopathy. CDR3 coding DNA: TGTGCCAGCTCACCCTTGGACAGGGGCGTAGAGGATTTCTTT. Translation gives CASSPLDRGVEDFF. Full variable domain (rest looked up from reference TRBV18 and TRBJ1-1): NAGVMQNPRHLVRRRGQEARLRCSPMKGHSHVYWYRQLPEEGLKFMVYLQKENIIDESGMPKERFSAEFPKEGPSILRIQQVVRGDSAAYFCASSPLDRGVEDFFGQGTRLTVV.